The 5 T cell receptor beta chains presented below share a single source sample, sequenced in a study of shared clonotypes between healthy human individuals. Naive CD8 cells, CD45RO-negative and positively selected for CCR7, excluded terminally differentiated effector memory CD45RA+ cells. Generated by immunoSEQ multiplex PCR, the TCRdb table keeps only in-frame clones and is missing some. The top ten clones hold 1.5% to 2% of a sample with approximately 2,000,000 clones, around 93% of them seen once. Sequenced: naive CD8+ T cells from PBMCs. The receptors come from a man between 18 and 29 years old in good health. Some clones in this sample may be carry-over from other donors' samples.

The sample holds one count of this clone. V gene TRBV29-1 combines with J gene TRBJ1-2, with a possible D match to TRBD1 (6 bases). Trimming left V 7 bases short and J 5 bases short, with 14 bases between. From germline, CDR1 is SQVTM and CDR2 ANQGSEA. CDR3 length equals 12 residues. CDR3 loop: CSAQGGGYGYTF. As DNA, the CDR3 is TGCAGCGCCCAAGGGGGGGGGTATGGCTACACCTTC.

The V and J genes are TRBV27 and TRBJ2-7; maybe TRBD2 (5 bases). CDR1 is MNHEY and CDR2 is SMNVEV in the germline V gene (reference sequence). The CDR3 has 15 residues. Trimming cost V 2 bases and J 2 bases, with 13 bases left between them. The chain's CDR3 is CASSLSGIGTYEQYF. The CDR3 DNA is TGTGCCAGCAGTTTAAGCGGAATAGGAACCTACGAGCAGTACTTC.

CDR3 sequence (DNA): TGTGCCAGCAGTCCCCTAAACCCGGCATCCGGGGAGCTGTTTTTT. It yields the protein CASSPLNPASGELFF. The rearrangement uses TRBV6-6 and TRBJ2-2; no definite D call. Trimming took 5 bases from V and 6 from J, leaving 16 bases between them. Germline V CDR1 and CDR2: MNHNY, SVGAGI (reference sequence). The CDR3 loop spans 15 amino acids.

CDR3 sequence (DNA): TGTGCCAGTAGTTCGAATAGCAATCAGCCCCAGCATTTT. This sequence encodes CASSSNSNQPQHF. The V and J genes are TRBV19 and TRBJ1-5, with D uncertain. Germline V gene lookup returns CDR1 LNHDA and CDR2 SQIVND (reference sequence). Trimming left V 5 bases short and J 0 bases short, with 5 bases between. The CDR3 spans 13 residues.

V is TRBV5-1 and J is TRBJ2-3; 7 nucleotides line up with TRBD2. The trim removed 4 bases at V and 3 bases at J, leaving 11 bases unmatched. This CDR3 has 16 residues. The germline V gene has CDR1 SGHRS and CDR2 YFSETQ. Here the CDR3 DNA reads TGCGCCAGCAGCGGGGGTCCCCGGGAGGTGACAGATACGCAGTATTTT. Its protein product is CASSGGPREVTDTQYF.